These T cell receptor beta chains were read from a single sample in a study of CD8 T cells in ankylosing spondylitis. MiXCR was run by TCRdb on the 5' RACE reads, yielding one entry per CDR3 protein. The profile shows 750,000 to 850,000 distinct CDR3 sequences, 12% of them singletons. Sequencing input: blood, either unsorted or a sorted T cell fraction (not recorded which). Source of these receptors: a male donor with ankylosing spondylitis. Each CDR3 is given with its conserved first and last residue. Fields, in order: V gene, J gene, D gene, clone size, CDR3 DNA, CDR3 protein. A D gene is named only where the DNA matches it firmly. Clone size is shown for a subset of rows, as once, few, many or a class of expanded clone.

v_call: TRBV15
j_call: TRBJ2-1
d_call: -
clone_size: few
cdr3_nt: TGTGCCACCAGCCCTCTGGGTGTAGCCTACAATGAGCAGTTCTTC
cdr3_aa: CATSPLGVAYNEQFF

v_call: TRBV29-1
j_call: TRBJ2-5
d_call: -
clone_size: many
cdr3_nt: TGCAGCGTCTGGGACCTACCCCAGGAGACCCAGTACTTC
cdr3_aa: CSVWDLPQETQYF

v_call: TRBV5-1
j_call: TRBJ2-2
d_call: TRBD2
clone_size: -
cdr3_nt: TGCGCCAGCAGTTCTGGGAGGGCTAGCGGAGACACCGGGGAGCTGTTTTTT
cdr3_aa: CASSSGRASGDTGELFF

v_call: TRBV4-1
j_call: TRBJ2-1
d_call: -
clone_size: many
cdr3_nt: TGCGCCAGCAGCCAAGGGGGCCTCCGCGGGAATGAGCAGTTCTTC
cdr3_aa: CASSQGGLRGNEQFF

v_call: TRBV7-3
j_call: TRBJ1-2
d_call: -
clone_size: -
cdr3_nt: TGTGCCAGCAGCCCCCCCCTTGGGTATGGCTACACCTTC
cdr3_aa: CASSPPLGYGYTF

v_call: TRBV20-1
j_call: TRBJ2-6
d_call: -
clone_size: few
cdr3_nt: TGCAGTGCCCCTAGGGGCGGGGCCAACGTCCTGACTTTC
cdr3_aa: CSAPRGGANVLTF

v_call: TRBV7-2
j_call: TRBJ2-7
d_call: TRBD1
clone_size: few
cdr3_nt: TGTGCCAGCAGCTTGAACAGGGGGGATCACTACGAGCAGTACTTC
cdr3_aa: CASSLNRGDHYEQYF

v_call: TRBV20-1
j_call: TRBJ2-7
d_call: -
clone_size: many
cdr3_nt: TGCAGTGCTAGCGGGGGAAGCTCCTACGAGCAGTACTTC
cdr3_aa: CSASGGSSYEQYF

v_call: TRBV20-1
j_call: TRBJ1-5
d_call: TRBD1
clone_size: -
cdr3_nt: TGCAGTGCAACCCCCGGGACAGCGGATCAGCCCCAGCATTTT
cdr3_aa: CSATPGTADQPQHF

v_call: TRBV5-6
j_call: TRBJ2-2
d_call: -
clone_size: few
cdr3_nt: TGTGCCAGCAGCCAGACCGGGCTACTCACCGGGGAGCTGTTTTTT
cdr3_aa: CASSQTGLLTGELFF

v_call: TRBV20-1
j_call: TRBJ2-2
d_call: -
clone_size: few
cdr3_nt: TGCAGTGCTAGCAACGTGGAAAACACCGGGGAGCTGTTTTTT
cdr3_aa: CSASNVENTGELFF

v_call: TRBV15
j_call: TRBJ1-4
d_call: -
clone_size: many
cdr3_nt: TGTGCCACCAGCATTAACCTGGATGAAAAACTGTTTTTT
cdr3_aa: CATSINLDEKLFF

v_call: TRBV6-2/TRBV6-3
j_call: TRBJ2-7
d_call: TRBD2
clone_size: -
cdr3_nt: TGTGCCAGCAGCCCTCCCACAGCGGGGTTTTCACCTCACTACGAATACGAGCAGTACTTC
cdr3_aa: CASSPPTAGFSPHYEYEQYF

v_call: TRBV20-1
j_call: TRBJ2-3
d_call: TRBD2
clone_size: -
cdr3_nt: TGCAGTGCTAGAGATGTGCGGGAGAGCACAGATACGCAGTATTTT
cdr3_aa: CSARDVRESTDTQYF

v_call: TRBV29-1
j_call: TRBJ1-3
d_call: -
clone_size: many
cdr3_nt: TGCAGCGTTACAGACTCTGGAAACACCATATATTTT
cdr3_aa: CSVTDSGNTIYF

v_call: TRBV10-1
j_call: TRBJ1-1
d_call: TRBD1
clone_size: few
cdr3_nt: TGCGCCAGCAGTGTCGCGACAGGGGGCACTGAAGCTTTCTTT
cdr3_aa: CASSVATGGTEAFF

v_call: TRBV30
j_call: TRBJ1-3
d_call: -
clone_size: few
cdr3_nt: TGTGCCTGTGGATTCGAGGGGGCTGGAAACACCATATATTTT
cdr3_aa: CACGFEGAGNTIYF

v_call: TRBV20-1
j_call: TRBJ1-1
d_call: -
clone_size: few
cdr3_nt: TGCAGTTGCCCTTTCCCAGGAGCGAAGAACACTGAAGCTTTCTTT
cdr3_aa: CSCPFPGAKNTEAFF

v_call: TRBV7-2
j_call: TRBJ2-3
d_call: TRBD1
clone_size: -
cdr3_nt: TGTGCCAGCAGCTTAGGAGGGGGCGGCACAGATACGCAGTATTTT
cdr3_aa: CASSLGGGGTDTQYF

v_call: TRBV10-3
j_call: TRBJ2-7
d_call: -
clone_size: many
cdr3_nt: TGTGCCATCAGCCGGGGGGCGTACGAGCAGTACTTC
cdr3_aa: CAISRGAYEQYF

v_call: TRBV6-1
j_call: TRBJ1-5
d_call: TRBD1
clone_size: few
cdr3_nt: TGTGCCAGCATTGCCCGACAGGGGGGAAGTATGCCCCAGCATTTT
cdr3_aa: CASIARQGGSMPQHF

v_call: TRBV25-1
j_call: TRBJ2-1
d_call: TRBD2
clone_size: -
cdr3_nt: TGTGCCAGCAGTGACCCAGGACTAGCGGGAGACCATGAGCAGTTCTTC
cdr3_aa: CASSDPGLAGDHEQFF

v_call: TRBV29-1
j_call: TRBJ1-1
d_call: TRBD1
clone_size: many
cdr3_nt: TGCAGCGACAGGACAGGAGGAACTGAAGCTTTCTTT
cdr3_aa: CSDRTGGTEAFF

v_call: TRBV12-3/TRBV12-4
j_call: TRBJ1-1
d_call: TRBD1
clone_size: many
cdr3_nt: TGTGCCAGCAGTTTCTACAGGGGGATGGCTTTCTTT
cdr3_aa: CASSFYRGMAFF

v_call: TRBV24-1
j_call: TRBJ2-7
d_call: -
clone_size: -
cdr3_nt: TGTGCCCTGAGAGACGGTCACGAGCAGTACTTC
cdr3_aa: CALRDGHEQYF

v_call: TRBV9
j_call: TRBJ2-3
d_call: -
clone_size: few
cdr3_nt: TGTGCCAGCAGCGTCATGCCCCCCGATACGCAGTATTTT
cdr3_aa: CASSVMPPDTQYF

v_call: TRBV12-3/TRBV12-4
j_call: TRBJ2-1
d_call: TRBD2
clone_size: many
cdr3_nt: TGTGCCAGCAGCCCCGGGCGGGGGTACAATGAGCAGTTCTTC
cdr3_aa: CASSPGRGYNEQFF

v_call: TRBV4-2
j_call: TRBJ2-5
d_call: TRBD2
clone_size: -
cdr3_nt: TGTGCCAGCAGCCAAGGTCCGACTAGCGGCCAAGAGACCCAGTACTTC
cdr3_aa: CASSQGPTSGQETQYF

v_call: TRBV4-2
j_call: TRBJ2-2
d_call: TRBD2
clone_size: -
cdr3_nt: TGTGCCAGCAGCCCTGACATCGGGAGGTCCGGGGAGCTGTTTTTT
cdr3_aa: CASSPDIGRSGELFF

v_call: TRBV10-1
j_call: TRBJ2-1
d_call: -
clone_size: few
cdr3_nt: TGCGCCAGCAGCGCCCGGGGACCGGGACCCAAGCAGTTCTTC
cdr3_aa: CASSARGPGPKQFF

v_call: TRBV6-1
j_call: TRBJ2-2
d_call: -
clone_size: -
cdr3_nt: TGTGCCAGCAGTGGCACCTCGGGACACTTAAACACCGGGGAGCTGTTTTTT
cdr3_aa: CASSGTSGHLNTGELFF

v_call: TRBV4-1
j_call: TRBJ2-7
d_call: -
clone_size: -
cdr3_nt: TGCGCCAGCAGCCAAGGGAGGTGGGGGCCGAGTGAGCAGTACTTC
cdr3_aa: CASSQGRWGPSEQYF

v_call: TRBV20-1
j_call: TRBJ2-2
d_call: TRBD2
clone_size: -
cdr3_nt: TGCAGTGCTAGGCGGGGGGCAGGGAACACCGGGGAGCTGTTTTTT
cdr3_aa: CSARRGAGNTGELFF

v_call: TRBV20-1
j_call: TRBJ2-7
d_call: -
clone_size: -
cdr3_nt: TGCAGTGTTTGGGGCAACAGAGCCTACGAGCAGTACTTC
cdr3_aa: CSVWGNRAYEQYF

v_call: TRBV20-1
j_call: TRBJ2-5
d_call: -
clone_size: few
cdr3_nt: TGCAGTGCTAGGGGCGTCATGCAAGAGACCCAGTACTTC
cdr3_aa: CSARGVMQETQYF

v_call: TRBV12-3/TRBV12-4
j_call: TRBJ2-3
d_call: -
clone_size: few
cdr3_nt: TGTGCCAGCAGACAGGGATTGACAGATACGCAGTATTTT
cdr3_aa: CASRQGLTDTQYF

v_call: TRBV20-1
j_call: TRBJ2-3
d_call: TRBD2
clone_size: few
cdr3_nt: TGCAGTGCTAGAGATCCCCCTAGCGGTGATAGCACAGATACGCAGTATTTT
cdr3_aa: CSARDPPSGDSTDTQYF

v_call: TRBV24-1
j_call: TRBJ2-4
d_call: -
clone_size: few
cdr3_nt: TGTGCCACCAGTGATGGGAGATTTCGATACTTC
cdr3_aa: CATSDGRFRYF

v_call: TRBV5-1
j_call: TRBJ2-3
d_call: -
clone_size: many
cdr3_nt: TGCGCCAGCAGCTTACGGGACCCATCCACAGATACGCAGTATTTT
cdr3_aa: CASSLRDPSTDTQYF